This entry lists 15 T cell receptor beta chains sequenced from one sample in a study of tissue T cells after allogeneic stem cell transplantation. Measured with immunoSEQ multiplex PCR; TCRdb has only the in-frame clones, and not every one. The repertoire holds around 28,000 clones, approximately 83% seen once, with roughly 3.5% in the top ten. The sequenced sample was blood, obtained before transplantation. These receptors were obtained from a woman aged 18 to 55 who later had graft-versus-host disease after an allogeneic stem cell transplant.

The chain employs TRBV6-5 and TRBJ2-5; TRBD2 is a possible D gene (6 bases). V was clipped by 8 bases and J by 6 bases, with 10 bases between them. The V gene's germline CDR1 is MNHEY and CDR2 SVGAGI. The CDR3 covers 11 residues. The CDR3: CASGGGKTQYF. The CDR3 DNA is TGTGCCAGCGGCGGCGGGAAGACCCAGTACTTC.

V gene TRBV19 combines with J gene TRBJ1-1, with D maybe TRBD1 (5 bases). V was pared by 7 bases and J by 13 bases, with 16 bases between. This CDR3 is 11 amino acids long. Germline V lookup: CDR1 LNHDA, CDR2 SQIVND (reference sequence). The CDR3 reads CASTLGDGFFF. As DNA, the CDR3 is TGTGCCAGTACCCTAGGGGACGGTTTTTTCTTT. Full variable domain (outside the CDR3, taken from reference TRBV19 and TRBJ1-1): DGGITQSPKYLFRKEGQNVTLSCEQNLNHDAMYWYRQDPGQGLRLIYYSQIVNDFQKGDIAEGYSVSREKKESFPLTVTSAQKNPTAFYLCASTLGDGFFFGQGTRLTVV.

V is TRBV11-2 and J is TRBJ1-5; TRBD1 might be the D (6 bases). Germline V gene sequence: CDR1 SGHAT, CDR2 FQNNGV. V lost 4 bases, J lost 7 bases, and 11 bases lay in between. The CDR3 has 13 residues. The CDR3 protein is CASSSRGGQPQHF. DNA for the CDR3: TGTGCCAGCAGCTCAAGGGGGGGACAGCCCCAGCATTTT.

Only one count was recorded for this clone. The rearrangement joins TRBV29-1 to TRBJ1-5; D may be TRBD1 (5 bases). V lost 5 bases and J lost 3, with 14 bases in between. The germline V gene has CDR1 SQVTM and CDR2 ANQGSEA. This CDR3 has 14 residues. CDR3 residues: CSVRGQNPNQPQHF. As DNA, the CDR3 is TGCAGCGTTCGCGGACAAAACCCCAATCAGCCCCAGCATTTT. The entire variable domain, with the rest obtained from reference TRBV29-1 and TRBJ1-5, is as follows: SAVISQKPSRDICQRGTSLTIQCQVDSQVTMMFWYRQQPGQSLTLIATANQGSEATYESGFVIDKFPISRPNLTFSTLTVSNMSPEDSSIYLCSVRGQNPNQPQHFGDGTRLSIL.

The chain recombines TRBV10-2 with TRBJ1-1; D is unresolved. This CDR3 comprises 14 residues. Germline V CDR1 and CDR2: WSHSY, SAAADI. V was trimmed by 5 bases and J by 3 bases, leaving 13 bases between them. In DNA form, the CDR3 reads TGCGCCAGCAGTTCAGGAGGTTGGGACACTGAAGCTTTCTTT. Protein: CASSSGGWDTEAFF.

The rearrangement joins TRBV24-1 to TRBJ2-5; a possible D gene is TRBD2 (6 bases). This CDR3 region has 14 residues. Germline V lookup: CDR1 KGHDR, CDR2 SFDVKD. V gave up 4 bases and J gave up 4 bases, with 12 bases separating them. The CDR3 coding sequence is TGTGCCACCAGTGAACCAACTAGCACAGAGACCCAGTACTTC. Its translation: CATSEPTSTETQYF.

The CDR3 nucleotides read TGTGCCAGCAGCGGCCGGGATAACTACGAGCAGTACTTC. Translating it yields CASSGRDNYEQYF. This chain uses TRBV7-8 with TRBJ2-7; D perhaps matches TRBD2 (5 bases). There are 13 residues in the CDR3. Looked up from germline, CDR1 is SGHVS and CDR2 is FQNEAQ. With 5 bases removed from V and 3 bases from J, the gap between germline ends came to 11 bases.

J is TRBJ2-5 and V is TRBV10-3, with D tentatively TRBD2 (6 bases). Between the trimmed V and J ends, which lost 8 bases and 5 bases, there was a span of 15 bases. CDR1 ENHRY and CDR2 SYGVKD come from the germline V gene. The CDR3 has 13 amino acids. CDR3 bases: TGTGCCATCGGGTCTCGGGAGAAGGAGACCCAGTACTTC. Its protein is CAIGSREKETQYF.

This clone was recorded once. This chain joins TRBV3-1 (or the pseudogene TRBV3-2) and TRBJ1-1, with D perhaps TRBD1 (6 bases). Germline CDR1 is LGHDT and CDR2 is YNNKEL (reference sequence). The CDR3 has 15 residues. The ends were cut back, 3 bases at V and 0 bases at J, with 11 bases in the middle. CDR3 region: CASSHTGQLNTEAFF. The CDR3 DNA reads TGTGCCAGCAGCCATACAGGACAGTTGAACACTGAAGCTTTCTTT.

This chain joins TRBV24-1 and TRBJ1-5, with 10 nucleotides matching TRBD1. Germline lookup yields CDR1 KGHDR and CDR2 SFDVKD. Trimming took 4 bases from V and 0 from J; bases not matched to a gene: 11. The CDR3 spans 19 residues. CDR3: CATSEGSGTGENSNQPQHF. The CDR3 bases are TGTGCCACCAGTGAGGGATCCGGGACAGGGGAAAATAGCAATCAGCCCCAGCATTTT.

A note on this clone: Other DNA sequences within the sample encode an identical CDR3. This chain connects TRBV3-1 (or the pseudogene TRBV3-2) to TRBJ1-5; TRBD1 is a possible D gene (5 bases). V shed 1 base and J shed 4 bases, with 5 bases lying between them. CDR3 length: 13 amino acids. In germline, CDR1 is LGHDT, CDR2 YNNKEL (reference sequence). CDR3 sequence reads: CASSQGGNQPQHF. The CDR3 bases are TGTGCCAGCAGCCAAGGGGGGAATCAGCCCCAGCATTTT.

The gene calls are TRBV7-2 and TRBJ1-5; TRBD1 is a possible D gene (5 bases). Trimming shortened V by 2 bases and J by 4 bases, and 9 bases separated the two germline ends. The CDR3 loop spans 14 amino acids. Germline CDR1 SGHTA, CDR2 FQGNSA. The CDR3 spells CASSLLGENQPQHF. The CDR3 bases are TGTGCCAGCAGCTTACTGGGGGAGAATCAGCCCCAGCATTTT.

This clone was counted a single time. The germline gene is not matched at one end of the junction; a read error may be the cause. CDR3: CASSIGGLQEIQYF. The CDR3 nucleotides read TGTGCCAGTAGTATTGGCGGGCTCCAAGAGATCCAGTACTTC. The chain couples TRBV19 to TRBJ2-5; tentative D call: TRBD2 (5 bases). The length of the CDR3 is 14 residues. Germline CDR1 reads LNHDA; CDR2 reads SQIVND (reference sequence).

The gene calls are TRBV14 and TRBJ2-7, with 11 nucleotides matching TRBD2. Germline V gene data show CDR1 as SGHDN and CDR2 as FVKESK. J gave up 3 bases and V 4 bases, and 2 bases lay outside the gene matches. The CDR3 contains 14 residues. CDR3 in DNA: TGTGCCAGCAGCCTGGGACTAGCGGACTACGAGCAGTACTTC. It encodes CASSLGLADYEQYF.

CDR3 protein: CASSDSGGANVLTF. In nucleotides, the CDR3 is TGTGCCAGCAGTGACTCAGGTGGGGCCAACGTCCTGACTTTC. J is TRBJ2-6 and V is TRBV6-4, with no clear D. This CDR3 has 14 residues. V lost 0 bases, J lost 3 bases, and 3 bases lay in between. Germline V gives CDR1 MRHNA, CDR2 SNTAGT.